These 17 T cell receptor beta chains came from one sample sequenced in a study of blood T cell repertoires in COVID-19. Generated by immunoSEQ multiplex PCR, the TCRdb table keeps only in-frame clones and is missing some. The data hold some 140,000 clones, with 80% to 85% observed a single time. Material for sequencing was PBMCs or T cells enriched from blood (not recorded which). The receptor source for this set is a man aged 40-55 years with acute COVID-19.

The CDR3 reads CASSPDRGVHNEQFF. The CDR3 nucleotides are TGTGCCAGCAGCCCGGACAGGGGAGTCCACAATGAGCAGTTCTTC. The chain joins TRBV5-4 to TRBJ2-1; 9 bases map to TRBD1. The CDR3 runs 15 residues. Germline-derived CDR1 and CDR2 are SGHNT and YYREEE (reference sequence). Unmatched junction bases numbered 7, after V lost 4 bases and J lost 5 bases.

The chain recombines TRBV18 with TRBJ1-1; maybe TRBD1 (5 bases). CDR3 length: 18 amino acids. V was pared by 3 bases and J by 0 bases, with 20 bases between. Germline CDR1 and CDR2: KGHSH and LQKENI. Here the CDR3 reads CASSPGGRNRLMNTEAFF. The CDR3 coding sequence is TGTGCCAGCTCACCGGGGGGACGGAATAGGCTAATGAACACTGAAGCTTTCTTT.

The V gene is TRBV27, the J gene TRBJ1-4; the match to TRBD1 covers 12 bases. The CDR3 has 14 residues. J lost 9 bases, V lost 4 bases, and 3 bases had no gene match. The germline V gene encodes CDR1 MNHEY and CDR2 SMNVEV (reference sequence). The CDR3 DNA is TGTGCCAGCAGTTCGGGACAGGGGGCGAAAAAACTGTTTTTT. It encodes CASSSGQGAKKLFF.

The chain employs TRBV12-3 or TRBV12-4 and TRBJ2-5; D is perhaps TRBD2 (5 bases). V dropped 3 bases and J dropped 4 bases, with 9 bases sitting between them. This CDR3 spans 13 amino acids. In nucleotides, the CDR3 is TGTGCCAGCAGTTTTGGAGGCGGAGAGACCCAGTACTTC. Its translation: CASSFGGGETQYF.

Regarding this clone: The junction differs from germline at one of its ends, possibly a read error. The chain is built from TRBV3-1 (or the pseudogene TRBV3-2) and TRBJ1-2; TRBD1 aligns across 9 bases. The CDR3 spans 12 residues. The V gene's germline CDR1 is LGHDT and CDR2 YNNKEL (reference sequence). The CDR3 bases are TGTGCCAGCAGCCAGCAGGACAGGGGCGGCGCCTTC. Residues: CASSQQDRGGAF.

The CDR3: CATSGLRLDQGARAGELFF. The DNA of the CDR3 is TGTGCCACCAGTGGCCTCCGATTAGACCAGGGGGCGCGAGCTGGGGAGCTGTTTTTT. J is TRBJ2-2 and V is TRBV24-1; 8 bases are shared with TRBD1. Germline loops: CDR1 KGHDR, CDR2 SFDVKD. CDR3 length: 19 amino acids. V shed 5 bases and J 8 bases; nucleotides not matched to a gene: 21.

This clone was detected once. The rearrangement links TRBV15 to TRBJ2-1, with D maybe TRBD1 (5 bases). The V end lost 1 base, the J end lost 1 base, and 8 bases lay between the germline ends. The CDR3 covers 15 residues. The germline gives CDR1 LNHNV, CDR2 YYDKDF (reference sequence). DNA for the CDR3: TGTGCCACCAGCAGAGGCCGACAGTCCTACAATGAGCAGTTCTTC. Its protein product is CATSRGRQSYNEQFF.

In this sample, this clone turned up a few times. V usage is TRBV5-6 and J usage is TRBJ1-6; 11 nucleotides line up with TRBD1. Unmatched junction bases numbered 3, after V lost 4 bases and J lost 3 bases. From germline, CDR1 is SGHDT and CDR2 YYEEEE. This CDR3 has 16 amino acids. Here the CDR3 DNA reads TGTGCCAGCAGCGGGGACAGGGGGTTCTATAATTCACCCCTCCACTTT. Amino acids: CASSGDRGFYNSPLHF.

The genes are TRBV14 and TRBJ2-1; 11 nucleotides line up with TRBD2. Germline CDR1 and CDR2: SGHDN and FVKESK. The CDR3 is made up of 15 amino acids. Unmatched junction bases numbered 6, after V lost 1 base and J lost 10 bases. The CDR3 here is CASSQGSGGAGEQFF. Here the CDR3 DNA reads TGTGCCAGCAGCCAAGGTAGCGGGGGGGCTGGAGAGCAGTTCTTC.

This clone was observed a single time. The CDR3 DNA sequence: TGTGCCAGCAGTTCACCTTTAAACAGGGGGCGGCAGCCCCAGCATTTT. Residues: CASSSPLNRGRQPQHF. This sequence joins TRBV6-2 or TRBV6-3 and TRBJ1-5; TRBD1 matches 9 bases. Looked up from germline, CDR1 is MNHEY and CDR2 is SVGEGT. V shed 4 bases, J shed 7 bases, and the junction held 11 bases outside the gene matches. The length of the CDR3 is 16 residues.

V and J are TRBV25-1 and TRBJ2-6; 10 nucleotides line up with TRBD1. Germline assignment: CDR1 MGHDK and CDR2 SYGVNS. The CDR3 contains 18 residues. After removal of 6 bases from V and 4 bases from J, the junction contained 12 bases not matched to a gene. CDR3: CASSPTAGQGSGANVLTF. The DNA for the CDR3 is TGTGCCAGCAGCCCAACCGCGGGACAGGGGTCCGGGGCCAACGTCCTGACTTTC. Using reference TRBV25-1 and TRBJ2-6 for the parts outside the CDR3, the full variable domain is EADIYQTPRYLVIGTGKKITLECSQTMGHDKMYWYQQDPGMELHLIHYSYGVNSTEKGDLSSESTVSRIRTEHFPLTLESARPSHTSQYLCASSPTAGQGSGANVLTFGAGSRLTVL.

The chain couples TRBV9 to TRBJ1-3; TRBD1 might be the D (6 bases). The CDR3 extends over 14 amino acids. V dropped 2 bases and J dropped 4 bases, with 10 bases sitting between them. CDR1 SGDLS and CDR2 YYNGEE come from the germline V gene. DNA for the CDR3: TGTGCCAGCAGCGTTACAGGGACAGGAAACACCATATATTTT. This codes for CASSVTGTGNTIYF. The whole variable domain, remainder taken from reference TRBV9 and TRBJ1-3, is DSGVTQTPKHLITATGQRVTLRCSPRSGDLSVYWYQQSLDQGLQFLIQYYNGEERAKGNILERFSAQQFPDLHSELNLSSLELGDSALYFCASSVTGTGNTIYFGEGSWLTVV.

The V and J genes are TRBV7-2 and TRBJ1-5, with a possible D match to TRBD1 (5 bases). Trimming took off 3 bases at V and 2 bases at J, with 11 bases between the two ends. The CDR3 is 15 residues long. Germline CDR1 is SGHTA and CDR2 is FQGNSA. CDR3: CASSFRAVGNQPQHF. The CDR3 DNA is TGTGCCAGCAGCTTCAGGGCGGTAGGCAATCAGCCCCAGCATTTT.

Points on this clone: Distinct nucleotide sequences in the sample also encode this CDR3. The chain combines TRBV28 with TRBJ2-3, with 11 bases aligning to TRBD2. The J segment lost 3 bases and the V segment lost 6 bases, leaving 5 bases of the junction unmatched. Germline lookup yields CDR1 MDHEN and CDR2 SYDVKM. The CDR3 totals 15 residues. CDR3 sequence: CASSLTSGRTDTQYF. The CDR3 DNA is TGTGCCAGCAGCCTCACTAGCGGGAGAACAGATACGCAGTATTTT. Looking up the rest from reference TRBV28 and TRBJ2-3 gives the full variable domain: DVKVTQSSRYLVKRTGEKVFLECVQDMDHENMFWYRQDPGLGLRLIYFSYDVKMKEKGDIPEGYSVSREKKERFSLILESASTNQTSMYLCASSLTSGRTDTQYFGPGTRLTVL.

The chain combines TRBV18 with TRBJ2-5, with D tentatively TRBD1 (5 bases). This CDR3 has 14 amino acids. Germline V lookup: CDR1 KGHSH, CDR2 LQKENI. V lost 0 bases, J lost 5 bases, and 10 bases lay in between. CDR3 residues: CASSPPSGYETQYF. The CDR3, as DNA: TGTGCCAGCTCACCACCGTCAGGGTACGAGACCCAGTACTTC.

The chain has TRBV3-1 (or the pseudogene TRBV3-2) and TRBJ1-5, with D tentatively TRBD1 (6 bases). The CDR3 spans 14 residues. Trimming took off 3 bases at V and 2 bases at J, with 8 bases between the two ends. Germline V gene lookup returns CDR1 LGHDT and CDR2 YNNKEL (reference sequence). The CDR3 DNA reads TGTGCCAGCAGCCAGGGGGCGGGCAATCAGCCCCAGCATTTT. Encoded protein: CASSQGAGNQPQHF.

This clone occurred once. CDR3 DNA sequence: TGTGCCAGCAGCTTAGGACAGGGAACTAACTATGGCTACACCTTC. Protein: CASSLGQGTNYGYTF. This chain joins TRBV7-8 and TRBJ1-2, with 7 bases matching TRBD1. V shed 1 base, J shed 0 bases, and the junction held 2 bases outside the gene matches. Germline V gene lookup returns CDR1 SGHVS and CDR2 FQNEAQ. The CDR3 extends over 15 amino acids. The entire variable domain, with the rest obtained from reference TRBV7-8 and TRBJ1-2, is as follows: GAGVSQSPRYKVAKRGQDVALRCDPISGHVSLFWYQQALGQGPEFLTYFQNEAQLDKSGLPSDRFFAERPEGSVSTLKIQRTQQEDSAVYLCASSLGQGTNYGYTFGSGTRLTVV.